One and the same sample provided the 20 T cell receptor beta chains below, sequenced in a study of T cell responses to AZD1222 COVID-19 vaccine. Assay: immunoSEQ multiplex PCR; the TCRdb copy retains only in-frame clones and omits some. The profile shows 100,000 to 150,000 clones, around 92% of them singletons. Sequenced material: peripheral blood, taken 28 days after the second AZD1222 dose. All receptors come from an adult who received the AZD1222 COVID-19 vaccine.

A remark on this clone: The CDR3 carries no conserved terminal phenylalanine or tryptophan, so it likely arises from a read error. The DNA is left out, because the CDR3 cannot be placed on it with certainty; the CDR3 is given as TCRdb lists it. V and J are TRBV10-3 and TRBJ2-7; the D call of TRBD2 is as the table states it, not checked on the DNA. Germline CDR1 and CDR2: ENHRY and SYGVKD. The CDR3 length is 9 residues, termini included. The CDR3 here is CAISGLAPS.

The V call is TRBV6-1, the J call TRBJ1-1; possibly TRBD1 for D (5 bases). The CDR3 extends over 14 amino acids. The germline V gene has CDR1 MNHNS and CDR2 SASEGT. V lost 2 bases and J lost 4, with 11 bases in between. The CDR3 sequence: CASSEQWGGTEAFF. In DNA, the CDR3 is TGTGCCAGCAGTGAACAATGGGGGGGCACTGAAGCTTTCTTT.

The rearrangement links TRBV15 to TRBJ1-2, with 7 nucleotides matching TRBD1. Germline values: CDR1 LNHNV, CDR2 YYDKDF (reference sequence). The CDR3 has 14 residues. V trimming: 6 bases; J trimming: 4 bases; junction bases outside the gene matches: 8. CDR3 in DNA: TGTGCCACCAGACAAGAGGGGGCGGTCTATGGCTACACCTTC. This encodes CATRQEGAVYGYTF.

V usage is TRBV7-9 and J usage is TRBJ2-7; TRBD2 aligns across 10 bases. Losses at the gene ends were 2 bases for V and 4 bases for J; bases not matched to a gene: 8. CDR3 size: 16 residues. Per the germline V gene, CDR1 is SEHNR and CDR2 is FQNEAQ (reference sequence). CDR3 amino acids: CASSLWASGRSYEQYF. The CDR3 DNA is TGTGCCAGCAGCTTATGGGCTAGCGGGAGATCTTACGAGCAGTACTTC.

The chain employs TRBV14 and TRBJ1-1; D gene ambiguous. Deletions cut 0 bases from V and 6 bases from J, with 8 bases between. The CDR3 length is 13 residues. From germline, CDR1 is SGHDN and CDR2 FVKESK. CDR3 nucleotides: TGTGCCAGCAGCCAAGATTTGGCAGCTGAAGCTTTCTTT. It yields the protein CASSQDLAAEAFF.

CDR3 nucleotide sequence: TGCGCCAGCAGTCCTGGGACGCCACGGGAGCAGTTCTTC. Translated: CASSPGTPREQFF. The rearrangement links TRBV5-1 to TRBJ2-1; TRBD1 or TRBD2 may be the D gene (5 bases each). This CDR3 spans 13 amino acids. In germline, CDR1 is SGHRS, CDR2 YFSETQ. V was pared by 5 bases and J by 10 bases, with 16 bases between.

This chain joins TRBV4-2 and TRBJ2-3; TRBD1 or TRBD2 may be the D gene (5 bases each). Germline lookup yields CDR1 LGHNA and CDR2 YNFKEQ. V was shortened by 3 bases and J by 6 bases, with 19 bases between the two germline ends. This CDR3 has 16 residues. The CDR3 reads CASSQSGTPPRDTQYF. The CDR3, as DNA: TGTGCCAGCAGCCAGTCCGGGACCCCACCCCGGGATACGCAGTATTTT.

V gene TRBV28 combines with J gene TRBJ1-4; D not certain. Germline CDR1 is MDHEN and CDR2 is SYDVKM. The CDR3 runs 14 residues. Trimming removed 2 bases at V and 8 bases at J, with 12 bases between. The CDR3 DNA follows: TGTGCCAGCAGTTTAGTAGACACTAGGGAAAAACTGTTTTTT. This sequence encodes CASSLVDTREKLFF. The full variable domain, its missing parts supplied by reference TRBV28 and TRBJ1-4, is DVKVTQSSRYLVKRTGEKVFLECVQDMDHENMFWYRQDPGLGLRLIYFSYDVKMKEKGDIPEGYSVSREKKERFSLILESASTNQTSMYLCASSLVDTREKLFFGSGTQLSVL.

CDR3 bases: TGTGCCAGCAGCTTCCAGGGGGCAATTAGTGAAGCTTTCTTT. This translates into CASSFQGAISEAFF. The chain is built from TRBV27 and TRBJ1-1; TRBD1 aligns across 8 bases. This CDR3 is built from 14 residues. V trimming: 6 bases; J trimming: 7 bases; junction bases outside the gene matches: 10. Germline CDR1 MNHEY, CDR2 SMNVEV (reference sequence).

CDR3 sequence reads: CASTEGEGLFF. The CDR3 nucleotides read TGTGCCAGCACAGAAGGGGAAGGACTGTTTTTT. V usage is TRBV2 and J usage is TRBJ1-4; perhaps TRBD1 as D (5 bases). V was shortened by 7 bases and J by 13 bases, with 13 bases between the two germline ends. Germline assignment: CDR1 SNHLY and CDR2 FYNNEI. This CDR3 contains 11 residues.

The chain's CDR3 is CASSLEGQGASPLHF. CDR3 bases: TGTGCCAGCAGCTTAGAGGGACAGGGTGCTTCACCCCTCCACTTT. The chain employs TRBV7-9 and TRBJ1-6; 9 nucleotides line up with TRBD1. Per the germline V gene, CDR1 is SEHNR and CDR2 is FQNEAQ (reference sequence). V gave up 1 base and J gave up 9 bases; unmatched junction bases: 4. The CDR3 is 15 residues long.

The CDR3 sequence is CASGEYTQNTEAFF. The DNA of the CDR3 is TGTGCCAGCGGGGAGTATACACAGAACACTGAAGCTTTCTTT. The rearrangement joins TRBV7-2 to TRBJ1-1; D unresolved. This CDR3 is 14 amino acids long. V lost 8 bases and J 1 base, leaving 14 bases between the germline ends. Germline CDR1 is SGHTA and CDR2 is FQGNSA.

V usage is TRBV21-1 and J usage is TRBJ1-5; TRBD1, the D gene given by the table, was not confirmed from the DNA. TRBV21-1 is a known pseudogene. The CDR3 is 20 residues long. As DNA, the CDR3 is TGTGCCAGCAGCAAACCTATAAGGGACAGGGAATTATGGGGACCCCAGCCCCAGCATTTT. It encodes CASSKPIRDRELWGPQPQHF.

This sequence joins TRBV5-1 and TRBJ1-3; 7 bases agree with TRBD1. Per germline, CDR1 SGHRS and CDR2 YFSETQ. V gave up 4 bases and J gave up 0 bases; unmatched junction bases: 4. The CDR3 is 15 amino acids. CDR3 residues: CASSPGTDSGNTIYF. In nucleotides, the CDR3 is TGCGCCAGCAGCCCCGGGACAGACTCTGGAAACACCATATATTTT. Full variable domain (remainder filled in from reference TRBV5-1 and TRBJ1-3): KAGVTQTPRYLIKTRGQQVTLSCSPISGHRSVSWYQQTPGQGLQFLFEYFSETQRNKGNFPGRFSGRQFSNSRSEMNVSTLELGDSALYLCASSPGTDSGNTIYFGEGSWLTVV.

This chain connects TRBV6-2 or TRBV6-3 to TRBJ2-5; D ambiguous. The CDR3 extends over 12 amino acids. CDR1 and CDR2 from the germline V gene are MNHEY and SVGEGT. V was pared by 6 bases and J by 2 bases, with 7 bases between. This chain's CDR3 is CASSLPQETQYF. The CDR3 nucleotides are TGTGCCAGCAGCCTACCGCAAGAGACCCAGTACTTC.

The chain has TRBV2 and TRBJ2-7; D perhaps matches TRBD1 (6 bases). Germline CDR1 reads SNHLY; CDR2 reads FYNNEI. The CDR3 consists of 12 residues. V was clipped by 6 bases and J by 4 bases, with 10 bases between them. The CDR3 region has the DNA TGTGCCAGCAGCCAACAGGGATACGAGCAGTACTTC. Protein product: CASSQQGYEQYF.

The CDR3: CASSQAGGGGNQPQHF. CDR3 coding DNA: TGTGCCAGCAGCCAAGCAGGGGGAGGGGGCAATCAGCCCCAGCATTTT. V gene TRBV4-2 combines with J gene TRBJ1-5; TRBD1 agrees at 7 bases. V dropped 1 base and J dropped 2; count of bases not matched to a gene: 5. Looked up from germline, CDR1 is LGHNA and CDR2 is YNFKEQ. The CDR3 length is 16 residues.

The chain has TRBV5-1 and TRBJ2-7, with TRBD1 matching 9 bases. Germline V gene sequence: CDR1 SGHRS, CDR2 YFSETQ. The CDR3 length is 16 residues. J lost 3 bases, V lost 5 bases, and 12 bases had no gene match. Here the CDR3 reads CASSSAGTGSFYEQYF. The CDR3 coding sequence is TGCGCCAGCAGTTCCGCCGGGACAGGGTCCTTCTACGAGCAGTACTTC.

The chain uses TRBV28 and TRBJ1-3; the match to TRBD1 covers 7 bases. V trimming: 5 bases; J trimming: 0 bases; junction bases outside the gene matches: 13. From germline, CDR1 is MDHEN and CDR2 SYDVKM. This CDR3 is 18 amino acids long. In DNA, the CDR3 is TGTGCCAGCAGTACAACTCGACAGGGACAACTCTCTGGAAACACCATATATTTT. Its protein product is CASSTTRQGQLSGNTIYF.

The chain links TRBV5-5 to TRBJ1-1, with 9 nucleotides matching TRBD1. In germline, CDR1 is SGHKS, CDR2 YYEKEE (reference sequence). The trim removed 0 bases at V and 11 bases at J, leaving 11 bases unmatched. This CDR3 contains 15 residues. The CDR3 loop reads CASSLEGGQGASAFF. The CDR3 DNA follows: TGTGCCAGCAGCTTGGAAGGGGGACAGGGAGCATCGGCTTTCTTT.